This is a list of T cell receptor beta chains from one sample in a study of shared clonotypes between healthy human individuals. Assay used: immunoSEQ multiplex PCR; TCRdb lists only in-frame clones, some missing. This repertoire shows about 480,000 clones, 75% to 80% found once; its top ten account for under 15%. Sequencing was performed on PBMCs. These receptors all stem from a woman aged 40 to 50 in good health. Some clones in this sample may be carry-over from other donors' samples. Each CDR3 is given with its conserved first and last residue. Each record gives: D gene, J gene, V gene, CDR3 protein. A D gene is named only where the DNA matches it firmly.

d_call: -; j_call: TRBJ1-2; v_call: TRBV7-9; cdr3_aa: CASTPEENLYGYTF
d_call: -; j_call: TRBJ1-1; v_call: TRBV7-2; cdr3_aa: CASSLEGNTEAFF
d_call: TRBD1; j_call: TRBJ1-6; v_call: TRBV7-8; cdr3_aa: CASSLNGQGNSPLHF
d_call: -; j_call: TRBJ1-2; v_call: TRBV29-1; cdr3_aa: CSVRTALYGYTF
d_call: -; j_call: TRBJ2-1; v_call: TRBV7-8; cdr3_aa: CASSLVEYNEQFF
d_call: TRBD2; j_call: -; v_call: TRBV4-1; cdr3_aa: CASRSTTSGRAYEQYF
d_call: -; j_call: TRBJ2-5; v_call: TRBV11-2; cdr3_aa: CASSLRASGGMETQYF
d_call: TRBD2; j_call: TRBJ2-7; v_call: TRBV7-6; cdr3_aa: CASSLVWTSGRCTYEQYF
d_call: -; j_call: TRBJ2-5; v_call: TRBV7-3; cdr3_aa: CASSLRLKQETQYF
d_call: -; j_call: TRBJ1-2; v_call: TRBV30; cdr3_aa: CAWSRGSGYTF
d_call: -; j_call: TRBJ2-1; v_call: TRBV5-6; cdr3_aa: CASSPDGANSYNEQFF
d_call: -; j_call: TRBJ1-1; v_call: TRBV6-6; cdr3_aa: CASSYRGDTEAFF
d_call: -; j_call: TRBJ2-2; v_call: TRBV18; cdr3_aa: CASSPQTGDGELFF
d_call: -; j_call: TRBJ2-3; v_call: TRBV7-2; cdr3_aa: CASSPLGSGGTDTQYF
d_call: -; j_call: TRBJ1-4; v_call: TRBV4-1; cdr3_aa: CASSQGPFFMGMTNEKLFF
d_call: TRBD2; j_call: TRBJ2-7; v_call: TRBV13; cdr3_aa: CASSSQREGPYEQYF
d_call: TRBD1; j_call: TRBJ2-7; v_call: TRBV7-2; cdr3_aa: CASSSDPSTGTGRYEQYF
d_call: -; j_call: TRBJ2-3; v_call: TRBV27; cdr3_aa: CASSSFGTAADTQYF
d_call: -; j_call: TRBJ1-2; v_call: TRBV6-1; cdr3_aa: CASRISENYGYTF
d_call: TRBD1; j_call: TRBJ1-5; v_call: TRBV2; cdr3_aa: CASSETGEDQPQHF
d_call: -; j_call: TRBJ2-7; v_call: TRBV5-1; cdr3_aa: CASSLEGSGSYEQYF
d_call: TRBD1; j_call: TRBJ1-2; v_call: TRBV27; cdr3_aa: CASGRTGIRLGYTF
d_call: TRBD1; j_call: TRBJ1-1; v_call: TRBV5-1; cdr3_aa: CASSLQGWNTEAFF
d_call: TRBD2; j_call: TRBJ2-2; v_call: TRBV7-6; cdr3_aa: CASSLLSGTSYPAGELFF
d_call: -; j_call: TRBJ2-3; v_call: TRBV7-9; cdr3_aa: CASSFTATDTQYF
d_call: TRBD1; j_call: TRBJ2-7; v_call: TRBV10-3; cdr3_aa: CAISGGRGLDEQYF